These 18 T cell receptor beta chains share one sample of origin, sequenced in a study of T cells after posttransplantation cyclophosphamide. Repertoires were generated with immunoSEQ multiplex PCR, while TCRdb's copy carries only in-frame clones and drops some. Here the sample spans tens of thousands of clones, around 95% being singletons. Sequencing was done on a sample of PBMCs. Receptors were obtained from a woman in her twenties or thirties in good health and a related stem cell transplant donor.

V and J are TRBV7-2 and TRBJ2-5; 12 bases match TRBD1. The germline CDR1 and CDR2 sequences are SGHTA and FQGNSA. J lost 3 bases, V lost 3 bases, and 2 bases had no gene match. This CDR3 comprises 15 residues. CDR3 in amino acids: CASSFGTGGEETQYF. The CDR3 nucleotides are TGTGCCAGCAGCTTCGGGACAGGGGGCGAAGAGACCCAGTACTTC. Complete variable domain (other parts from reference TRBV7-2 and TRBJ2-5): GAGVSQSPSNKVTEKGKDVELRCDPISGHTALYWYRQSLGQGLEFLIYFQGNSAPDKSGLPSDRFSAERTGGSVSTLTIQRTQQEDSAVYLCASSFGTGGEETQYFGPGTRLLVL.

The J gene is TRBJ2-3, the V gene TRBV7-9; D unresolved. The CDR3 is 16 residues long. The V end lost 1 base, the J end lost 4 bases, and 15 bases lay between the germline ends. Per germline, CDR1 SEHNR and CDR2 FQNEAQ (reference sequence). CDR3 in DNA: TGTGCCAGCAGCTTAGACCGCCTGGGTTTGCCAGATACGCAGTATTTT. It encodes CASSLDRLGLPDTQYF.

The rearrangement uses TRBV5-6 and TRBJ2-5; TRBD2 matches at 10 bases. In germline, CDR1 is SGHDT, CDR2 YYEEEE. V was clipped by 3 bases and J by 0 bases; unmatched bases: 5. The CDR3 covers 16 residues. The CDR3 is CASSWGAGGYQETQYF. The CDR3 bases are TGTGCCAGCAGCTGGGGAGCGGGGGGGTACCAAGAGACCCAGTACTTC.

The count of this clone is one. The chain has TRBV9 and TRBJ2-6; 7 bases are a match to TRBD1. The CDR3 sequence is 16 residues long. Trimming cost V 3 bases and J 3 bases; bases outside gene matches: 6. CDR1 and CDR2 (germline): SGDLS, YYNGEE. The CDR3 nucleotides read TGTGCCAGCAGCGCCGCAGGGGGAAGTGGGGCCAACGTCCTGACTTTC. It translates to CASSAAGGSGANVLTF.

The chain uses TRBV7-8 and TRBJ2-5; D not resolved. Trimming left V 4 bases short and J 2 bases short, with 8 bases between. The CDR3 spans 13 residues. CDR1 SGHVS and CDR2 FQNEAQ come from the germline V gene. The CDR3 DNA reads as TGTGCCAGCAGCTCCGCCCCGCAAGAGACCCAGTACTTC. Amino acid sequence: CASSSAPQETQYF.

The chain links TRBV6-1 to TRBJ1-6; D call uncertain. This CDR3 comprises 14 residues. Trimming removed 3 bases from V and 4 bases from J, with 7 bases in between. CDR1 and CDR2 (germline): MNHNS, SASEGT. The CDR3 DNA is TGTGCCAGCAGTGAGAGTTTGTATAATTCACCCCTCCACTTT. Amino acids: CASSESLYNSPLHF.

This chain links TRBV28 with TRBJ2-1; D call uncertain. The CDR3 contains 11 residues. Germline assignment: CDR1 MDHEN and CDR2 SYDVKM. The V gene lost 6 bases and the J gene lost 3 bases, with 3 bases spanning the gap. The CDR3, as DNA: TGTGCCAGCAGCTTCTACAATGAGCAGTTCTTC. Amino acid sequence: CASSFYNEQFF.

This clone was detected only once. The J gene is TRBJ1-5, the V gene TRBV6-5, with D tentatively TRBD1 (5 bases). Trimming took off 5 bases at V and 2 bases at J, with 13 bases between the two ends. The CDR3 covers 15 residues. Germline values: CDR1 MNHEY, CDR2 SVGAGI. The CDR3 bases are TGTGCCAGCAGTCACGCCGACAGACGCAATCAGCCCCAGCATTTT. Translating it yields CASSHADRRNQPQHF.

The rearrangement joins TRBV30 to TRBJ1-3; no clear D. This CDR3 spans 15 amino acids. CDR1 is GTSNPN, CDR2 SVGIG, per germline (reference sequence). V was pared by 5 bases and J by 4 bases, with 18 bases between. The DNA for the CDR3 is TGTGCCTGGGTTCTTGGTCTACCTTGGGGAAACACCATATATTTT. Its translation is CAWVLGLPWGNTIYF.

The chain has TRBV30 and TRBJ2-4; 8 positions agree with TRBD1. V lost 2 bases and J lost 6; bases outside the gene matches: 6. Germline V gene lookup returns CDR1 GTSNPN and CDR2 SVGIG (reference sequence). CDR3 length: 14 amino acids. Here the CDR3 DNA reads TGTGCCTGGAGTCGGACAGGGCTCGGAAACATTCAGTACTTC. Residues: CAWSRTGLGNIQYF.

The rearrangement uses TRBV19 and TRBJ2-5; 8 positions match TRBD1. Germline loops: CDR1 LNHDA, CDR2 SQIVND (reference sequence). CDR3 size: 14 residues. Trimming cost V 7 bases and J 4 bases; bases outside gene matches: 8. The CDR3 spells CASTRTGHGETQYF. Here the CDR3 DNA reads TGTGCCAGTACGAGGACAGGGCACGGAGAGACCCAGTACTTC.

V usage is TRBV30 and J usage is TRBJ1-2, with D possibly TRBD1 on 5 matching bases. CDR1 is GTSNPN, CDR2 SVGIG, per germline (reference sequence). V was pared by 1 base and J by 3 bases, with 9 bases between. The CDR3 is made up of 13 amino acids. The CDR3 loop is CAWSAGLDYGYTF. DNA of the CDR3: TGTGCCTGGAGTGCAGGGCTCGACTATGGCTACACCTTC.

CDR3 coding DNA: TGTGCCAGTAGGGGCCAGGGTTGGAGCAATCAGCCCCAGCATTTT. Protein product: CASRGQGWSNQPQHF. This chain connects TRBV19 to TRBJ1-5, with a tentative D call TRBD1 (5 bases). This CDR3 region has 15 residues. V lost 6 bases and J 1 base, leaving 13 bases between the germline ends. Germline V CDR1 and CDR2: LNHDA, SQIVND (reference sequence).

The chain links TRBV28 to TRBJ2-6, with D tentatively TRBD2 (7 bases). Between the trimmed V and J ends, which lost 2 bases and 0 bases, there was a span of 8 bases. The CDR3 totals 16 residues. CDR1 is MDHEN, CDR2 SYDVKM, per germline. CDR3 in DNA: TGTGCCAGCAGTTTAAGGGGGGGCTCTGGGGCCAACGTCCTGACTTTC. Translating it yields CASSLRGGSGANVLTF.

CDR3 sequence: CASRRTSVLGYTF. The CDR3 DNA follows: TGTGCCAGCAGACGGACATCCGTACTCGGCTACACCTTC. The genes are TRBV2 and TRBJ1-2; perhaps TRBD1 as D (5 bases). CDR3 size: 13 residues. Germline V lookup: CDR1 SNHLY, CDR2 FYNNEI. Trimming removed 6 bases from V and 8 bases from J, with 16 bases in between.

The chain has TRBV19 and TRBJ2-3; D is uncertain. This CDR3 is 14 amino acids long. Per germline, CDR1 LNHDA and CDR2 SQIVND (reference sequence). V lost 6 bases to trimming and J lost 2 bases, with 12 bases between them. The CDR3 DNA reads TGTGCCAGTAGGATCTCTTCGGCCACAGATACGCAGTATTTT. Translation: CASRISSATDTQYF.

V is TRBV27 and J is TRBJ2-3; D remains unclear. Trimming shortened V by 4 bases and J by 2 bases, and 7 bases separated the two germline ends. Germline-derived CDR1 and CDR2 are MNHEY and SMNVEV (reference sequence). The CDR3 is 13 amino acids. Written as DNA, the CDR3 is TGTGCCAGCAGTTGGACGGACACAGATACGCAGTATTTT. This encodes CASSWTDTDTQYF.

The CDR3 nucleotides are TGTGCCAGCAGCCCAACGGCCCAGAACATTCAGTACTTC. This translates into CASSPTAQNIQYF. V gene TRBV7-2 combines with J gene TRBJ2-4; D is unresolved. The V gene lost 5 bases and the J gene lost 7 bases, with 12 bases spanning the gap. This CDR3 has 13 amino acids. Germline CDR1 and CDR2: SGHTA and FQGNSA.